A single sample gave rise to the 27 T cell receptor beta chains below, sequenced in a study of T cell repertoires in cytomegalovirus infection. MiXCR was run by TCRdb on the reads, yielding one entry per CDR3 protein. The table has around 78,000 distinct CDR3 sequences, roughly 37% seen once. These TCRs are of unknown antigen specificity. The specimen comprised CD8+ T cells from cultured PBMCs, sampled from culture after CMV antigen stimulation. These receptors came from a human donor in good health (CMV status not recorded). Some clones in this sample may be carry-over from other donors' samples.

This clonotype was observed once. This rearrangement joins TRBV5-8 to TRBJ2-1, with 7 nucleotides matching TRBD2. The trim removed 5 bases at V and 5 bases at J, leaving 13 bases unmatched. The CDR3 extends over 16 amino acids. The germline V gene encodes CDR1 SGHTS and CDR2 YDEGEE. This CDR3 reads CASRPPSGVKDNEQFF. The DNA for the CDR3 is TGTGCCAGCAGACCCCCCAGCGGGGTTAAGGACAATGAGCAGTTCTTC.

This clonotype has a handful of counts. The rearrangement joins TRBV7-9 to TRBJ1-4; weak D call: TRBD1 (5 bases). V gave up 5 bases and J gave up 10 bases, with 17 bases separating them. Germline V gene data show CDR1 as SEHNR and CDR2 as FQNEAQ (reference sequence). The CDR3 extends over 14 amino acids. The CDR3 DNA sequence: TGTGCCAGCAGCCCTCCATCGAGTCAGGGAAAACTGTTTTTT. Amino acid sequence: CASSPPSSQGKLFF.

The chain uses TRBV2 and TRBJ1-1; the D gene is possibly TRBD1 (5 bases). V lost 6 bases, J lost 6 bases, and 14 bases lay in between. Germline V gene sequence: CDR1 SNHLY, CDR2 FYNNEI. This CDR3 has 13 residues. The CDR3 DNA is TGTGCCAGCAGAGTCCTGGGGACTGCTGAAGCTTTCTTT. It is translated as CASRVLGTAEAFF.

The V gene is TRBV7-2, the J gene TRBJ1-6; D is uncertain. CDR3 size: 14 residues. The V end lost 5 bases, the J end lost 6 bases, and 11 bases lay between the germline ends. The germline gives CDR1 SGHTA, CDR2 FQGNSA. The CDR3 protein is CASSPYQTNSPLHF. The CDR3 DNA is TGTGCCAGCAGCCCGTACCAGACTAATTCACCCCTCCACTTT.

V and J are TRBV4-3 and TRBJ1-1; D possibly corresponds to TRBD1 (5 bases). The V gene's germline CDR1 is LGHNA and CDR2 YSLEER. The CDR3 totals 16 residues. V dropped 0 bases and J dropped 0 bases, with 11 bases sitting between them. CDR3 region: CASSQEGGTMNTEAFF. In nucleotides, the CDR3 is TGCGCCAGCAGCCAAGAGGGGGGAACCATGAACACTGAAGCTTTCTTT.

The table lists this clonotype with a few counts. V usage is TRBV7-6 and J usage is TRBJ2-2; D not resolved. The length of the CDR3 is 11 residues. Deletions cut 2 bases from V and 7 bases from J, with 2 bases between. Per germline, CDR1 SGHVS and CDR2 FNYEAQ. The CDR3 coding sequence is TGTGCCAGCAGCTTAAACGGGGAGCTGTTTTTT. Its protein is CASSLNGELFF.

This clonotype has only a few counts. The V call is TRBV7-9, the J call TRBJ1-2, with D perhaps matching TRBD1 (5 bases). This CDR3 comprises 14 residues. V lost 4 bases and J lost 9, with 18 bases in between. Germline CDR1 is SEHNR and CDR2 is FQNEAQ (reference sequence). CDR3 loop: CASSSATGPRSYTF. The DNA of the CDR3 is TGTGCCAGCAGCTCCGCAACAGGTCCCCGCAGCTACACCTTC.

V usage is TRBV7-6 and J usage is TRBJ2-3; 7 bases are a match to TRBD1. Germline loops: CDR1 SGHVS, CDR2 FNYEAQ. This CDR3 contains 15 residues. Trimming removed 4 bases from V and 0 bases from J; junction bases left unmatched: 4. The CDR3 region has the DNA TGTGCCAGCAGCTCGGGACAGACGAGCACAGATACGCAGTATTTT. Encoded protein: CASSSGQTSTDTQYF.

The rearrangement uses TRBV7-6 and TRBJ2-5; D is possibly TRBD2 (5 bases). Per the germline V gene, CDR1 is SGHVS and CDR2 is FNYEAQ. Trimming removed 5 bases from V and 0 bases from J, with 22 bases in between. The CDR3 spans 18 residues. CDR3 nucleotides: TGTGCCAGCAGCCCTTCGGGGTACGTTTCCCTTAACCAAGAGACCCAGTACTTC. It yields the protein CASSPSGYVSLNQETQYF.

This clonotype appeared a few times. The gene calls are TRBV6-2 or TRBV6-3 and TRBJ2-7; TRBD1 or TRBD2 may be the D gene (5 bases each). The CDR3 runs 16 residues. Trimming removed 11 bases from V and 3 bases from J, with 26 bases in between. Looked up from germline, CDR1 is MNHEY and CDR2 is SVGEGT. The CDR3 reads CAPLSRLGVSFYEQYF. CDR3 nucleotide sequence: TGTGCCCCCCTGAGTCGCTTGGGGGTGAGCTTCTACGAGCAGTACTTC.

This clonotype was counted a few times. V and J are TRBV28 and TRBJ1-6; 8 bases are shared with TRBD1. In germline, CDR1 is MDHEN, CDR2 SYDVKM. CDR3 length: 14 residues. V dropped 5 bases and J dropped 10; count of bases not matched to a gene: 7. In DNA form, the CDR3 reads TGTGCCAGCAGTCCAGGGGGCGCGTTGTCACCCCTCCACTTT. It encodes CASSPGGALSPLHF.

The genes are TRBV7-2 and TRBJ2-7; 8 bases map to TRBD1. The CDR3 extends over 17 amino acids. Germline values: CDR1 SGHTA, CDR2 FQGNSA. Trimming at V came to 5 bases and at J to 1 base, leaving 13 bases not matched to a gene. DNA of the CDR3: TGTGCCAGCAGCCCGACTCACAGGGGGTTCGGGTCCTACGAGCAGTACTTC. Protein: CASSPTHRGFGSYEQYF.

This clonotype was observed once. The CDR3 nucleotides are TGCGCCAGCAGCCAAGCCCCCCCGATGGGGGCTAGGTATGGCTACACCTTC. It translates to CASSQAPPMGARYGYTF. The J gene is TRBJ1-2, the V gene TRBV4-3; possible D gene TRBD1, 6 bases. The CDR3 covers 17 residues. V lost 1 base and J 5 bases, leaving 20 bases between the germline ends. Germline lookup yields CDR1 LGHNA and CDR2 YSLEER.

The chain combines TRBV14 with TRBJ2-3, with 8 bases fitting TRBD2. V lost 4 bases to trimming and J lost 2 bases; unmatched junction nucleotides: 14. The CDR3 has 18 amino acids. Germline lookup yields CDR1 SGHDN and CDR2 FVKESK. CDR3 sequence reads: CASSPLAGAVTATDTQYF. The CDR3 DNA reads TGTGCCAGCAGCCCTCTAGCGGGCGCCGTCACCGCCACAGATACGCAGTATTTT.

The chain carries TRBV6-2 or TRBV6-3 and TRBJ2-7, with D maybe TRBD1 (6 bases). Trimming pared 2 bases from V and 12 bases from J, leaving 23 bases between. The germline V gene encodes CDR1 MNHEY and CDR2 SVGEGT. The CDR3 is 15 residues long. CDR3 DNA sequence: TGTGCCAGCAGTTACAGTGGACAGACGGTGGCCTTGAGGTACTTC. Protein product: CASSYSGQTVALRYF.

The gene calls are TRBV2 and TRBJ1-5, with 7 bases identical to TRBD1. Germline trimming cut 6 bases from V and 8 bases from J; bases unmatched to any gene: 13. The CDR3 covers 15 residues. Germline V gene data show CDR1 as SNHLY and CDR2 as FYNNEI. This CDR3 reads CASSSGQSLIKPQHF. The DNA of the CDR3 is TGTGCCAGCAGCTCGGGACAGAGTTTAATCAAGCCCCAGCATTTT.

V is TRBV6-6 and J is TRBJ1-5; a possible D gene is TRBD1 (6 bases). Trimming shortened V by 0 bases and J by 3 bases, and 18 bases separated the two germline ends. The CDR3 runs to 18 residues. CDR1 is MNHNY and CDR2 is SVGAGI in the germline V gene (reference sequence). In DNA form, the CDR3 reads TGTGCCAGCAGTTACTCGGGGTATCAGGGGAGGGACAATCAGCCCCAGCATTTT. The encoded protein is CASSYSGYQGRDNQPQHF.

This clonotype was picked up a small number of times. The genes are TRBV12-3 or TRBV12-4 and TRBJ1-4; perhaps TRBD1 as D (5 bases). There are 17 residues in the CDR3. Trimming removed 6 bases from V and 7 bases from J, with 24 bases in between. In DNA form, the CDR3 reads TGTGCCAGCAGCCCATCCCGGGGGGGATTGTTAGGTGAAAAACTGTTTTTT. Residues: CASSPSRGGLLGEKLFF.

The rearrangement joins TRBV2 to TRBJ2-1; 11 nucleotides agree with TRBD2. This CDR3 is built from 15 residues. J gave up 5 bases and V 6 bases, and 6 bases lay outside the gene matches. The germline gives CDR1 SNHLY, CDR2 FYNNEI. The CDR3 nucleotides read TGTGCCAGCAGGAAGACTAGCGGGGATGACAATGAGCAGTTCTTC. Its protein is CASRKTSGDDNEQFF.

This clonotype was seen a few times. J is TRBJ2-3 and V is TRBV7-2; TRBD2 matches 8 bases. V lost 4 bases and J lost 6; bases outside the gene matches: 6. The V gene's germline CDR1 is SGHTA and CDR2 FQGNSA. The CDR3 totals 14 residues. The CDR3 is CASSSTGGRDTQYF. The CDR3 DNA is TGTGCCAGCAGCTCTACGGGGGGGCGGGATACGCAGTATTTT.

The chain carries TRBV7-2 and TRBJ1-2; D not certain. CDR3 length equals 14 residues. Germline V gene lookup returns CDR1 SGHTA and CDR2 FQGNSA. Trimming pared 5 bases from V and 5 bases from J, leaving 15 bases between. This CDR3 is CASSPGVGYYGYTF. For the CDR3, the DNA is TGTGCCAGCAGCCCCGGGGTGGGTTATTATGGCTACACCTTC.

The rearrangement uses TRBV6-6 and TRBJ2-7; 14 bases fit TRBD2. The CDR3 is made up of 17 amino acids. Germline V gene sequence: CDR1 MNHNY, CDR2 SVGAGI (reference sequence). V trimming: 5 bases; J trimming: 0 bases; junction bases outside the gene matches: 6. CDR3 DNA sequence: TGTGCCAGCAGTCGGACTAGCGGGGGGCCAAACTCCTACGAGCAGTACTTC. It translates to CASSRTSGGPNSYEQYF.

This clonotype was counted a single time. In nucleotides, the CDR3 is TGTGCCAGCAGCCCCCGATCGGGGGGCCAAGAGACCCAGTACTTC. Translating it yields CASSPRSGGQETQYF. The genes are TRBV7-6 and TRBJ2-5; 7 bases fit TRBD2. The J segment lost 1 base and the V segment lost 5 bases, leaving 7 bases of the junction unmatched. Germline CDR1 reads SGHVS; CDR2 reads FNYEAQ. The CDR3 runs to 15 residues.

This chain links TRBV7-3 with TRBJ1-4; 9 bases map to TRBD1. CDR1 is SGHTA, CDR2 FQGTGA, per germline. The CDR3 consists of 17 residues. Unmatched junction bases numbered 12, after V lost 2 bases and J lost 8 bases. The CDR3 sequence: CASSLVPRTGAREKLFF. In nucleotides, the CDR3 is TGTGCCAGCAGCTTAGTGCCGAGGACAGGGGCACGAGAAAAACTGTTTTTT.

This clonotype was seen ten or more times. CDR3 DNA sequence: TGTGCCAGCAGCTTAGGGGACAGGGGTCCTTTGTACGAGCAGTACTTC. Translating gives CASSLGDRGPLYEQYF. This chain joins TRBV7-2 and TRBJ2-7, with 10 nucleotides matching TRBD1. The germline V gene encodes CDR1 SGHTA and CDR2 FQGNSA. V was clipped by 1 base and J by 4 bases; unmatched bases: 7. There are 16 residues in the CDR3. The whole variable domain, filled in from reference TRBV7-2 and TRBJ2-7, reads GAGVSQSPSNKVTEKGKDVELRCDPISGHTALYWYRQSLGQGLEFLIYFQGNSAPDKSGLPSDRFSAERTGGSVSTLTIQRTQQEDSAVYLCASSLGDRGPLYEQYFGPGTRLTVT.

This clonotype was seen many times. CDR3 in amino acids: CASSPGQTYEQYF. In DNA form, the CDR3 reads TGTGCCAGCAGCCCCGGACAGACCTACGAGCAGTACTTC. The chain has TRBV7-2 and TRBJ2-7; the D gene is possibly TRBD1 (6 bases). The CDR3 has 13 amino acids. The V end lost 5 bases, the J end lost 2 bases, and 10 bases lay between the germline ends. Germline-derived CDR1 and CDR2 are SGHTA and FQGNSA. Complete variable domain (other parts from reference TRBV7-2 and TRBJ2-7): GAGVSQSPSNKVTEKGKDVELRCDPISGHTALYWYRQSLGQGLEFLIYFQGNSAPDKSGLPSDRFSAERTGGSVSTLTIQRTQQEDSAVYLCASSPGQTYEQYFGPGTRLTVT.

This clonotype was picked up many times. V is TRBV7-2 and J is TRBJ1-1; 8 bases are shared with TRBD1. The CDR3 length is 14 residues. The germline V gene encodes CDR1 SGHTA and CDR2 FQGNSA. V dropped 5 bases and J dropped 2; count of bases not matched to a gene: 4. This chain's CDR3 is CASSPDRGNTEAFF. CDR3 sequence (DNA): TGTGCCAGCAGCCCCGACAGGGGAAACACTGAAGCTTTCTTT. Filled out from reference TRBV7-2 and TRBJ1-1, the complete variable domain reads GAGVSQSPSNKVTEKGKDVELRCDPISGHTALYWYRQSLGQGLEFLIYFQGNSAPDKSGLPSDRFSAERTGGSVSTLTIQRTQQEDSAVYLCASSPDRGNTEAFFGQGTRLTVV.